This TCR beta chain was found in a study of blood T cell repertoires in COVID-19. Worth noting for this clone: Other DNA sequences of this sample code for an identical CDR3.

Authors' processing steps: Amplifying reference gene primers gave estimates of nucleated cell counts. The table came from immunoSEQ multiplex PCR; TCRdb's copy has only in-frame clones and leaves some out. V and J calls and clone size are given by that table; D and trimming were obtained from the DNA. Counted here are about half a million clones, 70% to 90% occurring once; the ten biggest clones make up approximately 2.9%. Sequenced input: peripheral blood. The receptor's source is a human donor in a cohort sampled during active COVID-19.

The CDR3 region is CASSLGLAGGETQYF. CDR3 DNA: TGCGCCAGCAGCTTGGGACTAGCGGGAGGAGAGACCCAGTACTTC. The V and J genes are TRBV5-1 and TRBJ2-5; 13 positions agree with TRBD2. Germline V lookup: CDR1 SGHRS, CDR2 YFSETQ. The CDR3 length is 15 residues. V lost 0 bases, J lost 4 bases, and 0 bases stayed unmatched.